Presented here are 29 T cell receptor beta chains from one specimen sequenced in a study of T cells in Graves' hyperthyroidism and ophthalmopathy. RNA transcripts served as the template for amplifying TCR beta CDR3 regions. HTBI primers were employed in a first-round RT-PCR of the TCR CDR3. Via MiXCR, TCRdb re-called the multiplex PCR reads, giving one row per CDR3 protein. In the table there are some 320,000 distinct CDR3 sequences, roughly an eighth of which are singletons. Material: blood. The receptors derive from a woman aged 40 to 55 with Graves' ophthalmopathy.

This clonotype was counted at least ten times. The chain combines TRBV12-3 or TRBV12-4 with TRBJ2-2; a possible D gene is TRBD1 (6 bases). The CDR3 contains 18 residues. Deletions cut 2 bases from V and 4 bases from J, with 20 bases between. The CDR3 reads CASSLRKWQGKGTGELFF. In DNA, the CDR3 is TGTGCCAGCAGTTTAAGGAAATGGCAGGGGAAGGGCACCGGGGAGCTGTTTTTT.

This clonotype came up a few times. V and J are TRBV5-5 and TRBJ2-7; possible D gene TRBD1, 5 bases. Trimming removed 2 bases from V and 5 bases from J, with 17 bases in between. The CDR3 totals 15 residues. The germline V gene encodes CDR1 SGHKS and CDR2 YYEKEE (reference sequence). The CDR3, as DNA: TGTGCCAGCAGCTTTCTCCCACGACAGCGCAACGAGCAGTACTTC. Translating gives CASSFLPRQRNEQYF. The variable domain in full, with the rest retrieved from reference TRBV5-5 and TRBJ2-7, is DAGVTQSPTHLIKTRGQQVTLRCSPISGHKSVSWYQQVLGQGPQFIFQYYEKEERGRGNFPDRFSARQFPNYSSELNVNALLLGDSALYLCASSFLPRQRNEQYFGPGTRLTVT.

V gene TRBV7-6 combines with J gene TRBJ2-1; D unclear. Trimming pared 5 bases from V and 0 bases from J, leaving 11 bases between. This CDR3 contains 15 residues. CDR1 is SGHVS, CDR2 FNYEAQ, per germline. As DNA, the CDR3 is TGTGCCAGCAGCCTGGGCATAGGCTCCTACAATGAGCAGTTCTTC. It yields the protein CASSLGIGSYNEQFF. Variable domain in full (rest from reference TRBV7-6 and TRBJ2-1): GAGVSQSPRYKVTKRGQDVALRCDPISGHVSLYWYRQALGQGPEFLTYFNYEAQQDKSGLPNDRFSAERPEGSISTLTIQRTEQRDSAMYRCASSLGIGSYNEQFFGPGTRLTVL.

This clonotype was detected many times. This sequence joins TRBV15 and TRBJ1-1; D is unclear. V gave up 0 bases and J gave up 1 base, with 6 bases separating them. The CDR3 has 14 residues. From germline, CDR1 is LNHNV and CDR2 YYDKDF (reference sequence). CDR3 coding DNA: TGTGCCACCAGCAGAGAGACCGCGAACACTGAAGCTTTCTTT. Protein sequence: CATSRETANTEAFF.

The rearrangement joins TRBV2 to TRBJ2-2, with 7 bases lining up with TRBD1. The CDR3 length is 14 residues. Germline CDR1 and CDR2: SNHLY and FYNNEI. The J segment lost 7 bases and the V segment lost 8 bases, leaving 10 bases of the junction unmatched. CDR3 in amino acids: CASDRERWIGELFF. The CDR3 bases are TGTGCCAGCGACAGGGAAAGATGGATCGGGGAGCTGTTTTTT. Drawing the rest from reference TRBV2 and TRBJ2-2, the complete variable domain is EPEVTQTPSHQVTQMGQEVILRCVPISNHLYFYWYRQILGQKVEFLVSFYNNEISEKSEIFDDQFSVERPDGSNFTLKIRSTKLEDSAMYFCASDRERWIGELFFGEGSRLTVL.

The rearrangement links TRBV4-1 to TRBJ1-5, with D tentatively TRBD1 (6 bases). The ends were cut back, 4 bases at V and 0 bases at J, with 13 bases in the middle. The germline V gene has CDR1 MGHRA and CDR2 YSYEKL. The CDR3 contains 16 residues. The CDR3 nucleotides read TGCGCCAGCAGCCCTCGACAGGCTTATAGCAATCAGCCCCAGCATTTT. This encodes CASSPRQAYSNQPQHF.

This rearrangement joins TRBV3-1 to TRBJ2-7; maybe TRBD2 (5 bases). V was shortened by 1 base and J by 0 bases, with 25 bases between the two germline ends. The CDR3 has 20 residues. CDR1 is LGHDT and CDR2 is YNNKEL in the germline V gene (reference sequence). The CDR3 loop is CASSQVQVRKAVTSSYEQYF. The CDR3 coding sequence is TGTGCCAGCAGCCAAGTTCAGGTGAGAAAAGCGGTAACGAGCTCCTACGAGCAGTACTTC.

In DNA form, the CDR3 reads TGTGCCACCAGTGATATAGCGGGATGGTACACCGGGGAGCTGTTTTTT. Translation: CATSDIAGWYTGELFF. The chain is built from TRBV24-1 and TRBJ2-2; 8 nucleotides agree with TRBD2. V dropped 3 bases and J dropped 3; count of bases not matched to a gene: 5. CDR3 length: 16 residues. CDR1 and CDR2 from the germline V gene are KGHDR and SFDVKD.

The chain couples TRBV29-1 to TRBJ1-1; 10 nucleotides line up with TRBD1. The CDR3 spans 14 residues. Germline V gene sequence: CDR1 SQVTM, CDR2 ANQGSEA. The trim removed 7 bases at V and 0 bases at J, leaving 5 bases unmatched. In DNA form, the CDR3 reads TGCAGCGGCCGACAGGGGGCATTGAACACTGAAGCTTTCTTT. Translated, it gives CSGRQGALNTEAFF.

The chain links TRBV20-1 to TRBJ2-5, with D uncertain. The assigned J gene may be wrong: the sequence end matches TRBJ2-1 better. Germline V CDR1 and CDR2: DFQATT, SNEGSKA (reference sequence). This CDR3 has 12 amino acids. The CDR3 loop is CSASGSQETQFF. In nucleotides, the CDR3 is TGCAGTGCTAGCGGCAGCCAAGAGACCCAGTTCTTC.

The rearrangement joins TRBV3-1 to TRBJ2-7; tentatively, D is TRBD1 (5 bases). The V end was cut by 4 bases, the J end by 6 bases, with 13 bases between. CDR3 length equals 13 residues. The V gene's germline CDR1 is LGHDT and CDR2 YNNKEL (reference sequence). Here the CDR3 reads CASSPGWGTEQYF. The CDR3 bases are TGTGCCAGCAGCCCCGGATGGGGCACCGAGCAGTACTTC.

The chain employs TRBV7-9 and TRBJ2-5, with D perhaps given as TRBD1 or TRBD2 (6 bases each). The germline V and J ends were trimmed by 5 bases and 5 bases, with 18 bases remaining between them. In germline, CDR1 is SEHNR, CDR2 FQNEAQ (reference sequence). The CDR3 has 15 residues. CDR3 in amino acids: CASSRDGRRGETQYF. CDR3 nucleotide sequence: TGTGCCAGCAGCCGAGATGGCAGGAGGGGGGAGACCCAGTACTTC.

This clonotype appeared a few times. This CDR3 is CASSLAPRGFYTGELFF. In DNA form, the CDR3 reads TGCGCCAGCAGCTTGGCCCCCAGGGGTTTCTATACCGGGGAGCTGTTTTTT. V is TRBV5-1 and J is TRBJ2-2; possibly TRBD1 for D (6 bases). The V gene lost 0 bases and the J gene lost 5 bases, with 17 bases spanning the gap. CDR3 size: 17 residues. CDR1 is SGHRS and CDR2 is YFSETQ in the germline V gene. Filled out from reference TRBV5-1 and TRBJ2-2, the complete variable domain reads KAGVTQTPRYLIKTRGQQVTLSCSPISGHRSVSWYQQTPGQGLQFLFEYFSETQRNKGNFPGRFSGRQFSNSRSEMNVSTLELGDSALYLCASSLAPRGFYTGELFFGEGSRLTVL.

This clonotype has a single count. V gene TRBV18 combines with J gene TRBJ1-6, with 12 bases that match TRBD1. J lost 5 bases, V lost 4 bases, and 15 bases had no gene match. The CDR3 sequence is 20 residues long. Per the germline V gene, CDR1 is KGHSH and CDR2 is LQKENI. The CDR3 spells CASSRSGTGGDTPNNSPLHF. For the CDR3, the DNA is TGTGCCAGCTCACGATCCGGGACAGGGGGCGATACCCCTAATAATTCACCCCTCCACTTT.

The chain carries TRBV19 and TRBJ1-3; D remains unclear. There are 13 residues in the CDR3. From germline, CDR1 is LNHDA and CDR2 SQIVND (reference sequence). Trimming removed 4 bases from V and 4 bases from J, with 8 bases in between. CDR3: CASSRGFGNTIYF. In nucleotides, the CDR3 is TGTGCCAGTAGTAGGGGTTTCGGAAACACCATATATTTT.

The chain links TRBV19 to TRBJ2-1, with no clear D. V was pared by 1 base and J by 5 bases, with 12 bases between. Germline V gene lookup returns CDR1 LNHDA and CDR2 SQIVND (reference sequence). This CDR3 is 15 amino acids long. The CDR3 DNA sequence: TGTGCCAGTAGTATAGGGGCACTCGGTCACAATGAGCAGTTCTTC. This sequence encodes CASSIGALGHNEQFF. Based on the CDR3 plus reference TRBV19 and TRBJ2-1, the full variable domain is DGGITQSPKYLFRKEGQNVTLSCEQNLNHDAMYWYRQDPGQGLRLIYYSQIVNDFQKGDIAEGYSVSREKKESFPLTVTSAQKNPTAFYLCASSIGALGHNEQFFGPGTRLTVL.

This clonotype was observed at least ten times. The chain links TRBV16 to TRBJ1-3, with a weak D call TRBD1 (5 bases). This CDR3 contains 15 residues. V dropped 2 bases and J dropped 1 base, with 9 bases sitting between them. Germline V lookup: CDR1 KGHSY, CDR2 FQNENV. The CDR3 loop is CASSQNAGSGNTIYF. The CDR3 nucleotides are TGTGCCAGCAGCCAAAACGCAGGGTCTGGAAACACCATATATTTT.

The sample holds many counts of this clonotype. V is TRBV13 and J is TRBJ1-1; 7 bases line up with TRBD1. The CDR3 contains 13 residues. J gave up 5 bases and V 5 bases, and 5 bases lay outside the gene matches. CDR1 is PRHDT and CDR2 is FYEKMQ in the germline V gene (reference sequence). CDR3 nucleotides: TGTGCCAGCAGCGAAGGGGGCAATACTGAAGCTTTCTTT. This encodes CASSEGGNTEAFF.

This clonotype was recorded at least ten times. The rearrangement links TRBV19 to TRBJ2-7; D may be TRBD1 or TRBD2 (6 bases each). The CDR3 loop spans 14 amino acids. V was trimmed by 2 bases and J by 1 base, leaving 9 bases between them. The germline V gene encodes CDR1 LNHDA and CDR2 SQIVND (reference sequence). The CDR3 loop is CASSIKGGSYEQYF. For the CDR3, the DNA is TGTGCCAGTAGTATAAAGGGGGGATCCTACGAGCAGTACTTC.

This clonotype was detected many times. The gene calls are TRBV5-6 and TRBJ2-7; D may be TRBD1 (6 bases). Germline CDR1 and CDR2: SGHDT and YYEEEE. The CDR3 runs 15 residues. V lost 6 bases and J 2 bases, leaving 18 bases between the germline ends. CDR3 sequence reads: CASIQLGDNTYEQYF. The DNA of the CDR3 is TGTGCCAGCATCCAACTTGGGGACAATACCTACGAGCAGTACTTC.

This clonotype was seen a few times. This chain uses TRBV20-1 with TRBJ2-5, with 10 bases fitting TRBD2. V lost 5 bases, J lost 2 bases, and 8 bases stayed unmatched. The CDR3 has 15 amino acids. Germline loops: CDR1 DFQATT, CDR2 SNEGSKA (reference sequence). The CDR3 bases are TGCAGTGCTCCCACCCTAGCGGGGGTGCAAGAGACCCAGTACTTC. Translation: CSAPTLAGVQETQYF.

The chain employs TRBV9 and TRBJ1-2, with a tentative D call TRBD1 (5 bases). V was clipped by 3 bases and J by 5 bases, with 14 bases between them. Germline CDR1 and CDR2: SGDLS and YYNGEE. CDR3 length: 14 amino acids. The CDR3 sequence: CASSAYPEGYGYTF. CDR3 bases: TGTGCCAGCAGCGCATACCCGGAGGGGTATGGCTACACCTTC.

The rearrangement uses TRBV5-1 and TRBJ2-3; D might be TRBD2 (5 bases). Germline V gives CDR1 SGHRS, CDR2 YFSETQ. The CDR3 length is 15 residues. Trimming took off 4 bases at V and 0 bases at J, with 12 bases between the two ends. The CDR3 loop is CASSRKRTSTDTQYF. The CDR3 nucleotides are TGCGCCAGCAGCCGAAAGCGGACTAGCACAGATACGCAGTATTTT.

This clonotype was seen repeatedly, ten times or more. The chain couples TRBV6-1 to TRBJ2-7; TRBD1 matches 8 bases. CDR1 is MNHNS, CDR2 SASEGT, per germline. Trimming cost V 5 bases and J 0 bases; bases outside gene matches: 15. The CDR3 is 18 residues long. CDR3 sequence reads: CASSTTSRDRRSSYEQYF. CDR3 in DNA: TGTGCCAGCAGTACTACGAGCCGGGACAGGAGGAGCTCCTACGAGCAGTACTTC.

The chain is built from TRBV2 and TRBJ1-1; D unresolved. Trimming removed 8 bases from V and 1 base from J, with 14 bases in between. Germline V gives CDR1 SNHLY, CDR2 FYNNEI. This CDR3 is built from 14 residues. The CDR3 spells CASVGRKQNTEAFF. CDR3 nucleotide sequence: TGTGCCAGCGTGGGGAGGAAGCAGAACACTGAAGCTTTCTTT.

The chain carries TRBV4-1 and TRBJ1-1, with D tentatively TRBD1 (6 bases). With 0 bases removed from V and 1 base from J, the gap between germline ends came to 15 bases. The CDR3 covers 17 residues. CDR1 is MGHRA, CDR2 YSYEKL, per germline. CDR3 DNA: TGCGCCAGCAGCCAAGATCTGGACAGCCGCCAGAACACTGAAGCTTTCTTT. Translating it yields CASSQDLDSRQNTEAFF.

This clonotype has more than one count but fewer than ten. CDR3 region: CASSEFQGARGYTF. In DNA form, the CDR3 reads TGTGCCAGCAGTGAATTTCAGGGGGCGCGAGGCTACACCTTC. This sequence joins TRBV25-1 and TRBJ1-2, with 8 bases identical to TRBD1. The germline V gene has CDR1 MGHDK and CDR2 SYGVNS. V gave up 1 base and J gave up 8 bases; unmatched junction bases: 6. This CDR3 is 14 amino acids long.

Many counts were recorded for this clonotype. The genes are TRBV2 and TRBJ2-3; no clear D. The CDR3 runs to 14 residues. In germline, CDR1 is SNHLY, CDR2 FYNNEI. V was pared by 3 bases and J by 4 bases, with 11 bases between. This CDR3 is CASSDTEPPDTQYF. The CDR3 nucleotides are TGTGCCAGCAGTGATACAGAACCCCCAGATACGCAGTATTTT.

This clonotype has just a few counts. V and J are TRBV20-1 and TRBJ2-5; 12 bases are a match to TRBD2. The CDR3 extends over 17 amino acids. Germline CDR1 is DFQATT and CDR2 is SNEGSKA (reference sequence). J gave up 5 bases and V 6 bases, and 16 bases lay outside the gene matches. The CDR3 region is CSAHSGRLAGVGETQYF. The CDR3 DNA reads as TGCAGTGCCCACTCGGGGAGACTAGCGGGAGTAGGGGAGACCCAGTACTTC.